These T cell receptor beta chains were read from a single sample in a study of cytomegalovirus exposure and HLA in healthy donors. Sequencing was performed with immunoSEQ multiplex PCR; in TCRdb, only in-frame clones are kept and a portion is missing. Among 110,000 to 150,000 clones listed, roughly 90% were seen once. Sequenced: PBMCs. Source of these receptors: a man between 18 and 29 years old in good health and CMV-seronegative. Each CDR3 is given with its conserved first and last residue.

TRBV27 | CASSFMASGTQYF
TRBV10-3 | CAISERGSSYNEQFF
TRBV4-1 | CASSQDRLAGGPNEQFF
TRBV7-8 | CASSPRLGGASTYGYTF
TRBV5-1 | CASSLGRQSSYEQYF
TRBV30 | CAWSPVGSGVYEQYF
TRBV11-3 | CASSAGRGNTEAFF
TRBV5-6 | CASSGGTGHNGELFF
TRBV5-1 | CASSLGSAGGEQFF
TRBV7-9 | CASSQRTGGEAFF